The next 26 T cell receptor beta chains were all read from a single sample in a study of beta chain features in type 1 diabetes. Study results and caveats: When Type 1 diabetes patients were examined, their TCRB CDR3s proved moderately but significantly shorter in all four CD4+ subsets.

The isolated RNA, all of it, was reverse transcribed, so expressed TCRB transcripts were what got sequenced. Repertoires were generated with immunoSEQ multiplex PCR, while TCRdb's copy carries only in-frame clones and drops some. This table holds some 52,000 clones, under 50% found once. Their recognized antigens are unknown. Sequenced sample: Tregs from blood. The receptors derive from a man aged 25 to 45 with type 1 diabetes.

This rearrangement joins TRBV5-1 to TRBJ2-7, with TRBD2 matching over 7 bases. Germline V lookup: CDR1 SGHRS, CDR2 YFSETQ. CDR3 length equals 13 residues. The V gene end was trimmed by 4 bases and the J gene end by 5 bases; junction bases not matched to a gene: 6. This CDR3 reads CASSPGGANEQYF. DNA of the CDR3: TGCGCCAGCAGCCCGGGGGGAGCAAACGAGCAGTACTTC.

V and J are TRBV28 and TRBJ2-7; D may be TRBD2 (8 bases). Germline-derived CDR1 and CDR2 are MDHEN and SYDVKM. V lost 4 bases and J lost 2, with 24 bases in between. The CDR3 spans 18 residues. The CDR3 reads CASSSPGGSGSSPYEQYF. CDR3 DNA sequence: TGTGCCAGCAGTTCCCCAGGGGGAAGCGGGAGCTCCCCCTACGAGCAGTACTTC. Full variable domain (rest looked up from reference TRBV28 and TRBJ2-7): DVKVTQSSRYLVKRTGEKVFLECVQDMDHENMFWYRQDPGLGLRLIYFSYDVKMKEKGDIPEGYSVSREKKERFSLILESASTNQTSMYLCASSSPGGSGSSPYEQYFGPGTRLTVT.

DNA of the CDR3: TGTGCCAGTAGTATAGGGGAGACTAGCGGGAGTAGGTCCTACAATGAGCAGTTCTTC. Its protein is CASSIGETSGSRSYNEQFF. The V call is TRBV19, the J call TRBJ2-1; 12 bases are shared with TRBD2. The junction had 8 bases not matched to a gene; V was cut back by 1 base and J by 1 base. Germline-derived CDR1 and CDR2 are LNHDA and SQIVND (reference sequence). The CDR3 consists of 19 residues.

The chain uses TRBV5-4 and TRBJ2-6; a possible D gene is TRBD2 (6 bases). The V and J ends lost 4 bases and 2 bases respectively, with 10 bases between them. The CDR3 is 15 residues long. Germline assignment: CDR1 SGHNT and CDR2 YYREEE (reference sequence). CDR3 nucleotide sequence: TGTGCCAGCAGCCTGGGAGGAACTGGGGCCAACGTCCTGACTTTC. Amino acid sequence: CASSLGGTGANVLTF. Variable domain in full (rest from reference TRBV5-4 and TRBJ2-6): ETGVTQSPTHLIKTRGQQVTLRCSSQSGHNTVSWYQQALGQGPQFIFQYYREEENGRGNFPPRFSGLQFPNYSSELNVNALELDDSALYLCASSLGGTGANVLTFGAGSRLTVL.

V gene TRBV6-5 combines with J gene TRBJ1-1; D remains unclear. CDR1 is MNHEY, CDR2 SVGAGI, per germline. The CDR3 runs 13 residues. The V end was cut by 2 bases, the J end by 6 bases, with 10 bases between. Here the CDR3 DNA reads TGTGCCAGCAGTTACGGCGCTAGTCCTGAAGCTTTCTTT. Translating gives CASSYGASPEAFF.

This clone turned up a few times. V usage is TRBV9 and J usage is TRBJ1-3, with D perhaps matching TRBD1 (5 bases). V shed 3 bases and J shed 0 bases, with 16 bases lying between them. The CDR3 spans 17 residues. The germline V gene has CDR1 SGDLS and CDR2 YYNGEE. CDR3 region: CASSERGTLDSGNTIYF. In DNA form, the CDR3 reads TGTGCCAGCAGCGAACGGGGGACGCTCGACTCTGGAAACACCATATATTTT.

The V and J genes are TRBV21-1 and TRBJ2-7; no DNA check was done on the table's D call, TRBD2. TRBV21-1 has pseudogene status. CDR3 length: 23 amino acids. For the CDR3, the DNA is TGTGCCAGCAGCAAACGATCGGCGGTATATATGGACCGACCGAGGAGGCTAAAATACGAGCAGTACTTC. Encoded protein: CASSKRSAVYMDRPRRLKYEQYF.

The chain uses TRBV7-9 and TRBJ2-5; D gene uncertain. The J call is uncertain, as TRBJ2-7 better fits the DNA end. This CDR3 region has 14 residues. CDR1 and CDR2 from the germline V gene are SEHNR and FQNEAQ (reference sequence). CDR3 region: CASSSTWSVYEQYF. The CDR3 DNA reads TGTGCCAGCAGCTCCACCTGGTCGGTCTACGAGCAGTACTTC.

The chain joins TRBV6-5 to TRBJ1-3, with 7 bases lining up with TRBD1. There are 14 residues in the CDR3. The germline gives CDR1 MNHEY, CDR2 SVGAGI. Germline trimming cut 6 bases from V and 4 bases from J; bases unmatched to any gene: 6. For the CDR3, the DNA is TGTGCCAGCAGACAGGGGATGTCAGGAAACACCATATATTTT. As protein: CASRQGMSGNTIYF.

V is TRBV6-1 and J is TRBJ2-1; possibly TRBD1 for D (5 bases). There are 15 residues in the CDR3. With 4 bases removed from V and 7 bases from J, the gap between germline ends came to 17 bases. The germline V gene encodes CDR1 MNHNS and CDR2 SASEGT. The CDR3, as DNA: TGTGCCAGCAGTGTAGGTGGGGCTGCCGGGAATGAGCAGTTCTTC. It is translated as CASSVGGAAGNEQFF.

This clone has a handful of counts. The chain joins TRBV18 to TRBJ1-1; a possible D gene is TRBD1 (6 bases). CDR1 KGHSH and CDR2 LQKENI come from the germline V gene. With 1 base removed from V and 5 bases from J, the gap between germline ends came to 17 bases. The CDR3 extends over 16 amino acids. CDR3 bases: TGTGCCAGCTCACCACTCCAGGGGAAGTATGAGACTGAAGCTTTCTTT. Its protein product is CASSPLQGKYETEAFF.

The chain carries TRBV6-5 and TRBJ1-2; the D gene is possibly TRBD1 (6 bases). V gave up 2 bases and J gave up 3 bases, with 16 bases separating them. Germline loops: CDR1 MNHEY, CDR2 SVGAGI. The CDR3 runs to 16 residues. Here the CDR3 DNA reads TGTGCCAGCAGTTACCATTCGGGCGCAGGGGACTATGGCTACACCTTC. It specifies CASSYHSGAGDYGYTF.

The chain combines TRBV7-2 with TRBJ2-1, with D hard to call. Germline V gene sequence: CDR1 SGHTA, CDR2 FQGNSA. Trimming stripped 2 bases from V and 7 bases from J, with 9 bases between. The CDR3 spans 13 residues. CDR3 region: CASSLRVSNEQFF. The CDR3 region has the DNA TGTGCCAGCAGCTTAAGAGTATCGAATGAGCAGTTCTTC.

This chain joins TRBV30 and TRBJ2-2; 16 bases match TRBD2. The V gene's germline CDR1 is GTSNPN and CDR2 SVGIG (reference sequence). The CDR3 length is 16 residues. V shed 5 bases, J shed 9 bases, and the junction held 9 bases outside the gene matches. The CDR3 DNA sequence: TGTGCCTGGGAGCCCGGGACTAGCGGGAGGGCCCGGGAGCTGTTTTTT. Protein product: CAWEPGTSGRARELFF.

A few counts support this clone. The chain carries TRBV15 and TRBJ2-7; D gene ambiguous. The CDR3 consists of 13 residues. The germline V gene has CDR1 LNHNV and CDR2 YYDKDF (reference sequence). V gave up 5 bases and J gave up 5 bases, with 13 bases separating them. CDR3: CATSVGLLNEQYF. In DNA, the CDR3 is TGTGCCACCAGCGTGGGCCTCCTGAACGAGCAGTACTTC.

This clone was seen more than once but under ten times. This sequence joins TRBV6-6 and TRBJ2-5, with D perhaps matching TRBD1 (6 bases). Near its end, the DNA agrees better with TRBJ2-7, so the J call may be wrong. Germline CDR1 and CDR2: MNHNY and SVGAGI (reference sequence). The CDR3 is 14 amino acids. Here the CDR3 DNA reads TGTGCCAGCAGTTCCGGGACAACTTGGTACGAGCAGTACTTC. Its protein is CASSSGTTWYEQYF.

This clone was counted only a few times. The chain employs TRBV19 and TRBJ2-2, with 9 bases aligning to TRBD2. J was trimmed by 2 bases and V by 6 bases; bases with no gene match: 4. The CDR3 totals 15 residues. Germline CDR1 reads LNHDA; CDR2 reads SQIVND (reference sequence). The CDR3 DNA reads TGTGCCAGTAGGGCGGGACTAGCAAACACCGGGGAGCTGTTTTTT. Protein product: CASRAGLANTGELFF. Together with reference TRBV19 and TRBJ2-2, the CDR3 gives the full variable domain: DGGITQSPKYLFRKEGQNVTLSCEQNLNHDAMYWYRQDPGQGLRLIYYSQIVNDFQKGDIAEGYSVSREKKESFPLTVTSAQKNPTAFYLCASRAGLANTGELFFGEGSRLTVL.

The chain combines TRBV18 with TRBJ2-1; a weak D match, TRBD2 (6 bases). This CDR3 has 16 amino acids. The germline CDR1 and CDR2 sequences are KGHSH and LQKENI. V gave up 2 bases and J gave up 6 bases, with 17 bases separating them. The CDR3 region has the DNA TGTGCCAGCTCACCAGTCGTCCCCGGGACTGGCAATGAGCAGTTCTTC. This translates into CASSPVVPGTGNEQFF.

Here the CDR3 DNA reads TGCGCCAGCAGCCTGGGACAGGGGACGTTCACCTTC. The encoded protein is CASSLGQGTFTF. The chain recombines TRBV5-1 with TRBJ1-2, with 10 nucleotides matching TRBD1. J was trimmed by 13 bases and V by 4 bases; bases with no gene match: 7. This CDR3 is built from 12 residues. CDR1 and CDR2 (germline): SGHRS, YFSETQ.

This clone has more than one count but fewer than ten. The chain employs TRBV9 and TRBJ2-5; TRBD1 matches at 11 bases. The better agreement between TRBJ2-7 and the DNA end casts doubt on the J call. CDR1 and CDR2 from the germline V gene are SGDLS and YYNGEE. The CDR3 covers 18 residues. CDR3 nucleotide sequence: TGTGCCAGCAGCCCAGGACAGGGGGCGGTTCGGCGCTCCTACGAGCAGTACTTC. Amino acid sequence: CASSPGQGAVRRSYEQYF.

A few counts support this clone. V usage is TRBV6-5 and J usage is TRBJ1-4; D is perhaps TRBD1 (6 bases). Trimming removed 0 bases at V and 6 bases at J, with 11 bases between. The CDR3 is made up of 15 amino acids. Germline lookup yields CDR1 MNHEY and CDR2 SVGAGI. The CDR3, as DNA: TGTGCCAGCAGTTACTCGAGGACAGCCGATGAAAAACTGTTTTTT. This translates into CASSYSRTADEKLFF.

This clone showed up just a few times. The rearrangement uses TRBV5-1 and TRBJ2-1; TRBD2 aligns across 8 bases. The CDR3 totals 14 residues. V lost 0 bases, J lost 15 bases, and 11 bases stayed unmatched. The germline CDR1 and CDR2 sequences are SGHRS and YFSETQ. The CDR3 nucleotides read TGCGCCAGCAGCTTGGAGATCCGAGCGGGAGTGTGGTTCTTC. This translates into CASSLEIRAGVWFF. Full variable domain (outside the CDR3, taken from reference TRBV5-1 and TRBJ2-1): KAGVTQTPRYLIKTRGQQVTLSCSPISGHRSVSWYQQTPGQGLQFLFEYFSETQRNKGNFPGRFSGRQFSNSRSEMNVSTLELGDSALYLCASSLEIRAGVWFFGPGTRLTVL.

The chain combines TRBV28 with TRBJ1-1; D unresolved. Germline CDR1 reads MDHEN; CDR2 reads SYDVKM. Trimming stripped 3 bases from V and 0 bases from J, with 8 bases between. The CDR3 consists of 14 residues. This chain's CDR3 is CASSFPQMNTEAFF. The CDR3 region has the DNA TGTGCCAGCAGTTTTCCGCAGATGAACACTGAAGCTTTCTTT.

The chain recombines TRBV5-6 with TRBJ2-5; 8 bases are a match to TRBD1. This CDR3 is built from 15 residues. With 4 bases clipped from V and 9 bases from J, the junction kept 14 bases outside the gene matches. Germline CDR1 SGHDT, CDR2 YYEEEE. The CDR3 nucleotides read TGTGCCAGCAGCGTCGACAGGGGAACCAAGAGACCCCAGTACTTC. This translates into CASSVDRGTKRPQYF.

The genes are TRBV19 and TRBJ2-2; D uncertain. V shed 2 bases and J shed 2 bases, with 6 bases lying between them. CDR1 and CDR2 from the germline V gene are LNHDA and SQIVND (reference sequence). CDR3 length: 14 residues. The CDR3 sequence is CASSILINTGELFF. DNA for the CDR3: TGTGCCAGTAGTATACTTATTAACACCGGGGAGCTGTTTTTT. Drawing the rest from reference TRBV19 and TRBJ2-2, the complete variable domain is DGGITQSPKYLFRKEGQNVTLSCEQNLNHDAMYWYRQDPGQGLRLIYYSQIVNDFQKGDIAEGYSVSREKKESFPLTVTSAQKNPTAFYLCASSILINTGELFFGEGSRLTVL.

This clone has just a few counts. The chain employs TRBV20-1 and TRBJ1-1; D is possibly TRBD1 (6 bases). CDR1 is DFQATT, CDR2 SNEGSKA, per germline (reference sequence). The CDR3 sequence is 11 residues long. The V gene lost 4 bases and the J gene lost 6 bases, with 9 bases spanning the gap. DNA for the CDR3: TGCAGTGCTACAGGGGACGCTGAAGCTTTCTTT. Translating gives CSATGDAEAFF.